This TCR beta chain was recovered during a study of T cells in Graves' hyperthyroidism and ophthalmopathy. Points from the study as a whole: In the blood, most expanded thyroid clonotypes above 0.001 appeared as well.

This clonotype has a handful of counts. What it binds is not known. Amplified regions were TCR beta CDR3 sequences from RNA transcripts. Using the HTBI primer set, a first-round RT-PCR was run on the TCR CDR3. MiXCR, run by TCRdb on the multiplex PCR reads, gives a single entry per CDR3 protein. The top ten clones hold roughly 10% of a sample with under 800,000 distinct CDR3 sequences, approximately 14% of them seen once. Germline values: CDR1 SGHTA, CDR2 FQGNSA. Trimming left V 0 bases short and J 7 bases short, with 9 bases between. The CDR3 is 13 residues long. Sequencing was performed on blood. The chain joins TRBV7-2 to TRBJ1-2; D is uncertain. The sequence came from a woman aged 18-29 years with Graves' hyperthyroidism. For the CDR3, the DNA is TGTGCCAGCAGCTTAGCCTTGGTTGGTGGCTACACCTTC. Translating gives CASSLALVGGYTF.